One sample yielded the 8 T cell receptor beta chains listed below, sequenced in a study of CD8+CD57+ T cells in acquired aplastic anemia. Template material for TCR beta VDJ and CDR3 profiling consisted of genomic DNA. A single record per CDR3 protein comes from TCRdb applying MiXCR to the reads. The sample consists of some 160,000 distinct CDR3 sequences, around half of them appearing once. Patients sequenced had flow cytometry evidence of CD8+CD57+ cell expansion. The specimen sequenced was sorted CD4+, CD8+, or CD8+CD57+ T cells (not recorded which) from PBMCs. Receptors were obtained from a human donor with aplastic anemia.

This clonotype was recorded at least ten times. The rearrangement joins TRBV6-5 to TRBJ1-1, with D perhaps TRBD1 (6 bases). Trimming removed 8 bases at V and 1 base at J, with 14 bases between. CDR3 size: 14 residues. CDR1 MNHEY and CDR2 SVGAGI come from the germline V gene. In DNA, the CDR3 is TGTGCCAGCGGGGCAGGGGCAACGAACACTGAAGCTTTCTTT. Translation gives CASGAGATNTEAFF.

This clonotype was seen more than once but under ten times. It may be a read error: a sequence one base away is much more abundant. The chain is built from TRBV19 and TRBJ2-1; the match to TRBD2 covers 15 bases. From germline, CDR1 is LNHDA and CDR2 SQIVND (reference sequence). V was pared by 5 bases and J by 9 bases, with 8 bases of the junction left unmatched. The CDR3 is 16 amino acids. The CDR3 region is CASSGTSGRMESEQFF. In nucleotides, the CDR3 is TGTGCCAGTAGTGGGACTAGCGGGAGGATGGAAAGTGAGCAGTTCTTC.

Ten or more counts support this clonotype. The chain joins TRBV7-9 to TRBJ1-5; 9 bases map to TRBD1. V gave up 5 bases and J gave up 4 bases; unmatched junction bases: 6. This CDR3 has 15 amino acids. CDR1 SEHNR and CDR2 FQNEAQ come from the germline V gene (reference sequence). CDR3 bases: TGTGCCAGCAGCCCCGAGACAGGGGGGAATCAGCCCCAGCATTTT. It specifies CASSPETGGNQPQHF. The full variable domain, rest sourced from reference TRBV7-9 and TRBJ1-5, is DTGVSQNPRHKITKRGQNVTFRCDPISEHNRLYWYRQTLGQGPEFLTYFQNEAQLEKSRLLSDRFSAERPKGSFSTLEIQRTEQGDSAMYLCASSPETGGNQPQHFGDGTRLSIL.

CDR3 DNA sequence: TGCGCCAGCAGTGAAGAGGGGACGGTCGGCTACTATGGCTACACCTTC. Its protein product is CASSEEGTVGYYGYTF. The chain carries TRBV10-1 and TRBJ1-2, with D possibly TRBD1 on 5 matching bases. CDR3 length: 16 amino acids. Trimming shortened V by 3 bases and J by 3 bases, and 17 bases separated the two germline ends. Germline values: CDR1 WNHNN, CDR2 SYGVQD (reference sequence).

This clonotype was seen many times. The chain couples TRBV6-1 to TRBJ2-5, with TRBD2 as a possible D gene (7 bases). CDR1 is MNHNS, CDR2 SASEGT, per germline. The CDR3 contains 14 residues. Trimming left V 3 bases short and J 4 bases short, with 12 bases between. CDR3 sequence: CASSEGGQGETQYF. The DNA of the CDR3 is TGTGCCAGCAGTGAGGGGGGGCAGGGAGAGACCCAGTACTTC.

This clonotype was observed a handful of times. CDR3 nucleotides: TGTGCCAGCAGCTCGGCGTTTTGGGGTGAAAAACTGTTTTTT. It specifies CASSSAFWGEKLFF. V and J are TRBV5-5 and TRBJ1-4; D is unresolved. The V end lost 3 bases, the J end lost 7 bases, and 13 bases lay between the germline ends. The germline gives CDR1 SGHKS, CDR2 YYEKEE (reference sequence). CDR3 length: 14 amino acids.

The chain carries TRBV19 and TRBJ2-7; D remains ambiguous. Germline V lookup: CDR1 LNHDA, CDR2 SQIVND (reference sequence). The CDR3 is 12 amino acids. V lost 3 bases and J 6 bases, leaving 9 bases between the germline ends. The CDR3 nucleotides are TGTGCCAGTAGTATTACGGGTGGCGAGCAGTACTTC. Amino acids: CASSITGGEQYF.

This clonotype was counted at least ten times. CDR3: CSALRTGASNQPQHF. The CDR3 coding sequence is TGCAGTGCCCTCCGGACAGGAGCTAGCAATCAGCCCCAGCATTTT. V is TRBV20-1 and J is TRBJ1-5; 7 bases are a match to TRBD1. The CDR3 has 15 amino acids. The germline gives CDR1 DFQATT, CDR2 SNEGSKA (reference sequence). V trimming: 6 bases; J trimming: 0 bases; junction bases outside the gene matches: 8.